This TCR beta chain was captured by sequencing in a study of blood T cell repertoires in COVID-19. Germline CDR1 reads MNHNS; CDR2 reads SASEGT. This CDR3 spans 20 amino acids. The V segment lost 3 bases and the J segment 4 bases; nucleotides outside the gene matches: 18. TCRdb keeps only in-frame clones here, not all; method: immunoSEQ multiplex PCR. This sample has some 300,000 clones, with roughly 87% found just once. The gene calls are TRBV6-1 and TRBJ2-1; TRBD2 agrees at 10 bases. The TCR was taken from a woman aged 30 to 39 who had recovered from COVID-19. Source material: PBMCs or T cells enriched from blood (not recorded which). The CDR3 DNA sequence: TGTGCCAGCAGTGAGGCGTTGCGAGGATCTAGCGGGAGCCTGTACAATGAGCAGTTCTTC. Its translation is CASSEALRGSSGSLYNEQFF.